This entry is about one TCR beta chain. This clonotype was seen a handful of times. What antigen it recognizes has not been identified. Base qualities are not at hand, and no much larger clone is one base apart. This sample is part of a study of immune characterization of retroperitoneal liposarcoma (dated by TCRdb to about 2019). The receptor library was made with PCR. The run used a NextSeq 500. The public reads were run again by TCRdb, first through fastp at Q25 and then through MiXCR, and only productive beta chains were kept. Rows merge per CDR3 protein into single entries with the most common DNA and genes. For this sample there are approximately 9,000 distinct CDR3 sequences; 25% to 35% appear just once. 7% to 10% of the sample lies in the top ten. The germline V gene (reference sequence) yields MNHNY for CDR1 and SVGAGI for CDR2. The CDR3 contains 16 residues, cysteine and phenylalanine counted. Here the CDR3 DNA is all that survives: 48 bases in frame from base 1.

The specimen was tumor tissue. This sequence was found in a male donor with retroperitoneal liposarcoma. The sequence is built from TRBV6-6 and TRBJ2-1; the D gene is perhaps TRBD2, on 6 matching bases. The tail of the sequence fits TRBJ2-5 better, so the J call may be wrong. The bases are TGTGCCAGCAGTTACTCGAAGGTTGGGGGAGGAGAGACCCAGTACTTC. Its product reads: CASSYSKVGGGETQYF.